This T cell receptor beta chain was sequenced in a study of CD8+CD57+ T cells in acquired aplastic anemia. This clonotype was counted ten times or more. The CDR3 is 18 amino acids. The V and J ends lost 0 bases and 3 bases, in that order; junction bases with no gene match: 14. Germline V CDR1 and CDR2: DFQATT, SNEGSKA (reference sequence). According to the study, genomic DNA was the template for TCR beta VDJ and CDR3 profiling. TCRdb reanalysed the reads using MiXCR and keeps one entry per CDR3 protein. The table lists hundreds of thousands of distinct CDR3 sequences, around 32% of them singletons. Patients picked for sequencing had shown CD8+CD57+ cell expansion detected by flow cytometry.

The chain recombines TRBV20-1 with TRBJ1-2; 9 bases line up with TRBD1. Sequencing was done on a sample of sorted CD4+, CD8+, or CD8+CD57+ T cells (not recorded which) from PBMCs. The source of this sequence is a human donor with aplastic anemia. This CDR3 reads CSARDQGTGIPLHYGYTF. CDR3 nucleotide sequence: TGCAGTGCTAGAGATCAGGGGACAGGGATCCCCCTTCACTATGGCTACACCTTC.